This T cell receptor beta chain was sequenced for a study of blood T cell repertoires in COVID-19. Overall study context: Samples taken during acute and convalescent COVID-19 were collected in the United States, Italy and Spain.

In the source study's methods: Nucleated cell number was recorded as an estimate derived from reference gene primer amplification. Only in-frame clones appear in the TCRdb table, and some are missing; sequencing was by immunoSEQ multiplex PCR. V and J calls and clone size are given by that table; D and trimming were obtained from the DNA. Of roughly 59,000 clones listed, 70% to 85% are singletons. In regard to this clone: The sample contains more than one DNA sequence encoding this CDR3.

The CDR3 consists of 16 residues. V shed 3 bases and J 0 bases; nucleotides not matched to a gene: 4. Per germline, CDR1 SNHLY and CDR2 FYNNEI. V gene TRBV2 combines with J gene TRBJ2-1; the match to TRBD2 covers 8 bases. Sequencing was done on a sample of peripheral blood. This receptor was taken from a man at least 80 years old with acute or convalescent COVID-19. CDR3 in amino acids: CASSERGASSYNEQFF. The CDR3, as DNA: TGTGCCAGCAGTGAGCGGGGGGCCTCCTCCTACAATGAGCAGTTCTTC.